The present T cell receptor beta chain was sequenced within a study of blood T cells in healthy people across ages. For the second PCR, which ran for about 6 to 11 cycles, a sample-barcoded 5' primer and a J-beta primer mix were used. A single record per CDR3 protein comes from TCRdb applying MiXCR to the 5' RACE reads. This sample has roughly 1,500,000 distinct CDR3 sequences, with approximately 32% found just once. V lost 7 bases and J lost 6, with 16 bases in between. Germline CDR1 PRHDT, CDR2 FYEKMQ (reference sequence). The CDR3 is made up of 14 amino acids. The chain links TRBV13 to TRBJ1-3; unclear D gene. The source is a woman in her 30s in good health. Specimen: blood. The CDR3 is CASISSMSENTIYF. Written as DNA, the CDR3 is TGTGCCAGCATCTCGAGCATGTCGGAAAACACCATATATTTT.